The 27 T cell receptor beta chains presented below share a single source sample, sequenced in a study of long-term antiretroviral therapy in people with HIV. Researchers report immunoSEQ v3.0 was run at survey level. Data came from immunoSEQ multiplex PCR; TCRdb stores just in-frame clones and leaves some out. The sample lists more than 35,000 clones, approximately 86% occurring once. The sequences come from unsorted PBMCs, collected just before starting antiretroviral therapy. The receptor set was obtained from a woman aged 18-30 years with HIV.

The chain links TRBV5-1 to TRBJ2-7; TRBD1 is a possible D gene (6 bases). This CDR3 is 14 amino acids long. Germline assignment: CDR1 SGHRS and CDR2 YFSETQ. Deletions cut 0 bases from V and 7 bases from J, with 14 bases between. This chain's CDR3 is CASSLVSAQGEQYF. CDR3 DNA: TGCGCCAGCAGCTTGGTCAGTGCCCAGGGGGAGCAGTACTTC.

As DNA, the CDR3 is TGTGCCAGCAGGTCGCCGGGACAGGGGGCAAACCACGAGCAGTACTTC. It specifies CASRSPGQGANHEQYF. The genes are TRBV9 and TRBJ2-7; 12 nucleotides match TRBD1. The germline V gene has CDR1 SGDLS and CDR2 YYNGEE. The V gene end was trimmed by 5 bases and the J gene end by 5 bases; junction bases not matched to a gene: 11. The CDR3 is 16 residues long.

This chain joins TRBV4-3 and TRBJ2-7, with D possibly being TRBD2 (5 bases). V lost 0 bases to trimming and J lost 6 bases, with 12 bases between them. In germline, CDR1 is LGHNA, CDR2 YSLEER. This CDR3 comprises 14 residues. As DNA, the CDR3 is TGCGCCAGCAGCCAAGATCGAGGGAATCTCGAGCAGTACTTC. Its protein is CASSQDRGNLEQYF.

The chain couples TRBV10-2 to TRBJ2-1; D call uncertain. CDR3 length equals 15 residues. The ends were cut back, 2 bases at V and 3 bases at J, with 11 bases in the middle. Germline values: CDR1 WSHSY, CDR2 SAAADI. CDR3 region: CASSEGEVGYNEQFF. CDR3 in DNA: TGCGCCAGCAGTGAGGGAGAGGTTGGCTACAATGAGCAGTTCTTC.

The J gene is TRBJ1-1, the V gene TRBV7-6; no clear D gene. In germline, CDR1 is SGHVS, CDR2 FNYEAQ. Trimming removed 0 bases at V and 4 bases at J, with 18 bases between. The length of the CDR3 is 17 residues. The CDR3 sequence: CASSLARDGGVGTEAFF. For the CDR3, the DNA is TGTGCCAGCAGCTTAGCACGAGACGGCGGGGTGGGCACTGAAGCTTTCTTT.

The chain links TRBV7-8 to TRBJ2-5; 7 bases agree with TRBD2. Germline CDR1 SGHVS, CDR2 FQNEAQ. The CDR3 runs to 16 residues. V lost 1 base and J lost 5; bases outside the gene matches: 10. The CDR3 is CASSLESAGVWETQYF. The CDR3 nucleotides are TGTGCCAGCAGCTTAGAGTCTGCGGGAGTGTGGGAGACCCAGTACTTC.

The V call is TRBV7-2, the J call TRBJ2-1, with TRBD1 identical over 8 bases. CDR1 is SGHTA, CDR2 FQGNSA, per germline. This CDR3 spans 14 amino acids. Losses at the gene ends were 8 bases for V and 5 bases for J; bases not matched to a gene: 8. CDR3 sequence reads: CASGPDRANNEQFF. The CDR3 region has the DNA TGTGCCAGCGGCCCGGACAGGGCTAACAATGAGCAGTTCTTC.

This chain connects TRBV6-4 to TRBJ2-1; 10 nucleotides agree with TRBD2. The CDR3 spans 13 residues. The germline V gene encodes CDR1 MRHNA and CDR2 SNTAGT. The V and J ends lost 5 bases and 6 bases, in that order; junction bases with no gene match: 1. The CDR3 region has the DNA TGTGCCAGCAGTAGCGGGAGGGCCAATGAGCAGTTCTTC. This sequence encodes CASSSGRANEQFF.

This clone was detected only once. The chain couples TRBV14 to TRBJ2-2, with D perhaps TRBD1 or TRBD2 (5 bases each). CDR1 is SGHDN and CDR2 is FVKESK in the germline V gene. CDR3 length: 17 amino acids. V lost 7 bases, J lost 2 bases, and 20 bases lay in between. CDR3 coding DNA: TGTGCCAGCACCGCAAGCCGAGGGGCTCTTAACACCGGGGAGCTGTTTTTT. It codes for CASTASRGALNTGELFF.

This chain links TRBV9 with TRBJ1-2; 7 bases match TRBD1. V shed 4 bases and J 6 bases; nucleotides not matched to a gene: 9. Germline V gene data show CDR1 as SGDLS and CDR2 as YYNGEE. CDR3 length: 14 amino acids. The CDR3 DNA is TGTGCCAGCAGCAGAACCGGGACAGAGGATGGCTACACCTTC. It specifies CASSRTGTEDGYTF.

V and J are TRBV7-9 and TRBJ2-5, with TRBD1 matching 10 bases. The germline gives CDR1 SEHNR, CDR2 FQNEAQ (reference sequence). There are 16 residues in the CDR3. V was clipped by 1 base and J by 1 base; unmatched bases: 3. This CDR3 reads CASSLGDRGSQETQYF. CDR3 in DNA: TGTGCCAGCAGCTTAGGGGACAGGGGCTCCCAAGAGACCCAGTACTTC.

The chain carries TRBV7-3 and TRBJ1-2; D unresolved. Trimming cost V 2 bases and J 2 bases, with 6 bases left between them. Germline V lookup: CDR1 SGHTA, CDR2 FQGTGA. This CDR3 region has 13 residues. CDR3 in DNA: TGTGCCAGCAGCTTACAAGGGAACTATGGCTACACCTTC. This translates into CASSLQGNYGYTF.

The gene calls are TRBV4-1 and TRBJ2-1; TRBD2 matches 10 bases. The CDR3 consists of 15 residues. V lost 3 bases and J lost 4; bases outside the gene matches: 3. Per germline, CDR1 MGHRA and CDR2 YSYEKL. The CDR3 protein is CASSHRLAGYNEQFF. CDR3 in DNA: TGCGCCAGCAGCCATAGACTAGCGGGTTACAATGAGCAGTTCTTC.

The chain couples TRBV6-5 to TRBJ2-1, with TRBD2 identical over 11 bases. Losses at the gene ends were 7 bases for V and 9 bases for J; bases not matched to a gene: 11. Germline loops: CDR1 MNHEY, CDR2 SVGAGI. The CDR3 contains 15 residues. The CDR3 sequence: CASIHETSGTSEQFF. The CDR3 DNA sequence: TGTGCCAGCATCCATGAGACTAGCGGGACGTCTGAGCAGTTCTTC.

The V call is TRBV11-2, the J call TRBJ2-7; D unresolved. This CDR3 comprises 11 residues. Germline loops: CDR1 SGHAT, CDR2 FQNNGV. V was pared by 5 bases and J by 3 bases, with 5 bases between. In DNA, the CDR3 is TGTGCCAGCAGCCCGAACTACGAGCAGTACTTC. It translates to CASSPNYEQYF.

This chain uses TRBV6-1 with TRBJ2-7, with TRBD1 as a possible D gene (6 bases). Germline CDR1 MNHNS, CDR2 SASEGT. This CDR3 has 14 amino acids. V shed 0 bases and J shed 4 bases, with 10 bases lying between them. The CDR3 spells CASSEAGGEYEQYF. The CDR3 DNA sequence: TGTGCCAGCAGTGAAGCAGGGGGAGAATACGAGCAGTACTTC.

V is TRBV11-3 and J is TRBJ1-1, with 7 bases matching TRBD1. The V gene end was trimmed by 4 bases and the J gene end by 1 base; junction bases not matched to a gene: 3. The CDR3 totals 14 residues. Germline CDR1 SGHNT, CDR2 YENEEA. CDR3 residues: CASSSGTENTEAFF. The CDR3 DNA sequence: TGTGCCAGCAGCTCCGGGACAGAGAACACTGAAGCTTTCTTT.

This chain joins TRBV11-2 and TRBJ1-4, with a tentative D call TRBD1 (6 bases). V was cut by 5 bases and J by 7 bases, with 17 bases left in between. There are 15 residues in the CDR3. Germline values: CDR1 SGHAT, CDR2 FQNNGV. The CDR3 nucleotides read TGTGCCAGCAGCCCCAGAACAGGGCTCGGTGAAAAACTGTTTTTT. Translation gives CASSPRTGLGEKLFF. Full variable domain (remainder filled in from reference TRBV11-2 and TRBJ1-4): EAGVAQSPRYKIIEKRQSVAFWCNPISGHATLYWYQQILGQGPKLLIQFQNNGVVDDSQLPKDRFSAERLKGVDSTLKIQPAKLEDSAVYLCASSPRTGLGEKLFFGSGTQLSVL.

This clone was picked up a small number of times. Other nucleotide sequences in the sample specify the same CDR3. This chain uses TRBV28 with TRBJ2-1; D remains unclear. The V end was cut by 3 bases, the J end by 7 bases, with 7 bases between. Germline V gene lookup returns CDR1 MDHEN and CDR2 SYDVKM. The CDR3 is 12 amino acids. In DNA form, the CDR3 reads TGTGCCAGCAGTTTCCCCGGAAATGAGCAGTTCTTC. Its protein is CASSFPGNEQFF.

CDR3 bases: TGCAGCGTTGACCGCCGGGGAGCGGGAGCCGATGAGCAGTTCTTC. Translated, it gives CSVDRRGAGADEQFF. The V and J genes are TRBV29-1 and TRBJ2-1; 8 positions agree with TRBD2. Per the germline V gene, CDR1 is SQVTM and CDR2 is ANQGSEA. V lost 3 bases, J lost 8 bases, and 12 bases stayed unmatched. The CDR3 runs to 15 residues.

The genes are TRBV6-5 and TRBJ2-1, with 9 bases aligning to TRBD1. Germline values: CDR1 MNHEY, CDR2 SVGAGI. V shed 8 bases and J 4 bases; nucleotides not matched to a gene: 6. This CDR3 comprises 14 residues. CDR3: CASSGTGFYNEQFF. The CDR3, as DNA: TGTGCCAGCTCCGGGACAGGGTTTTACAATGAGCAGTTCTTC.

This chain joins TRBV7-2 and TRBJ1-4; D remains unclear. This CDR3 region has 12 residues. Germline V gene sequence: CDR1 SGHTA, CDR2 FQGNSA. V lost 3 bases and J lost 11, with 10 bases in between. The CDR3 loop is CASSFGETKLFF. The CDR3, as DNA: TGTGCCAGCAGCTTCGGCGAAACCAAACTGTTTTTT.

The chain recombines TRBV6-5 with TRBJ2-1; D is perhaps TRBD1 or TRBD2 (6 bases each). The CDR3 contains 16 residues. The V end lost 2 bases, the J end lost 7 bases, and 18 bases lay between the germline ends. The V gene's germline CDR1 is MNHEY and CDR2 SVGAGI. The CDR3: CASSYRGTIGGNEQFF. The CDR3 nucleotides read TGTGCCAGCAGTTACCGCGGGACCATAGGGGGGAATGAGCAGTTCTTC.

The chain recombines TRBV9 with TRBJ2-1; D is unclear. There are 13 residues in the CDR3. The V and J ends lost 0 bases and 3 bases respectively, with 4 bases between them. Germline CDR1 reads SGDLS; CDR2 reads YYNGEE. CDR3 in DNA: TGTGCCAGCAGCGTAGAAGACTACAATGAGCAGTTCTTC. It codes for CASSVEDYNEQFF.

This clone has a single count. The J gene is TRBJ2-3, the V gene TRBV19; 12 bases fit TRBD2. Trimming at V came to 6 bases and at J to 6 bases, leaving 10 bases not matched to a gene. The CDR3 loop spans 16 amino acids. Germline V gives CDR1 LNHDA, CDR2 SQIVND (reference sequence). Written as DNA, the CDR3 is TGTGCCAGTAGGGCACTAGCGGGAGGACCTATGGATACGCAGTATTTT. This sequence encodes CASRALAGGPMDTQYF. Looking up the rest from reference TRBV19 and TRBJ2-3 gives the full variable domain: DGGITQSPKYLFRKEGQNVTLSCEQNLNHDAMYWYRQDPGQGLRLIYYSQIVNDFQKGDIAEGYSVSREKKESFPLTVTSAQKNPTAFYLCASRALAGGPMDTQYFGPGTRLTVL.

The chain recombines TRBV7-9 with TRBJ2-1; 10 bases line up with TRBD2. The trim removed 4 bases at V and 5 bases at J, leaving 5 bases unmatched. Per germline, CDR1 SEHNR and CDR2 FQNEAQ (reference sequence). The CDR3 consists of 15 residues. The CDR3 coding sequence is TGTGCCAGCAGCTCGTTCACTAGCGGGAACAATGAGCAGTTCTTC. It yields the protein CASSSFTSGNNEQFF.

The chain combines TRBV7-2 with TRBJ2-7; D ambiguous. Germline CDR1 and CDR2: SGHTA and FQGNSA. Trimming removed 8 bases from V and 1 base from J, with 15 bases in between. The CDR3 runs 14 residues. CDR3 nucleotide sequence: TGTGCCAGCGGCGGCCGGGCCGGTTCCTACGAGCAGTACTTC. It codes for CASGGRAGSYEQYF.